The TCR beta chain described here comes from a study of graft-versus-host responses after intestinal transplantation. Study background: Every one of the recipients received anti-thymocyte globulin induction and afterwards took tacrolimus and steroids for about 3 years. Regarding the study as a whole: The authors found GvH clones in recipient marrow, some appearing first in ileum or blood.

The CDR3 is 16 residues long. Trimming shortened V by 2 bases and J by 7 bases, and 15 bases separated the two germline ends. The germline V gene has CDR1 MGHRA and CDR2 YSYEKL. As for this clone: Its target is unknown.

Investigators treated the graft tissue so that it released intraepithelial and lamina propria lymphocytes. Libraries were prepared by immunoSEQ multiplex PCR; TCRdb keeps only in-frame clonotypes and omits some of them. The sample holds about 63,000 clones, approximately 88% seen once. This chain links TRBV4-1 with TRBJ1-6; D ambiguous. Sequences were derived from ileum tissue, sampled around 350 days after transplant. The clonotype comes from a human patient who received an intestinal transplant, so some T cells may come from the graft donor. The CDR3 loop is CASSQPRQGRNSPLHF. CDR3 sequence (DNA): TGCGCCAGCAGCCAACCTCGGCAAGGGAGAAATTCACCCCTCCACTTT.